The next 4 T cell receptor beta chains were all read from a single sample in a study of T-cell memory formation after mild COVID-19 (dated by TCRdb to the early 2020s). Library construction relied on 5' RACE. Instrument used: Illumina NovaSeq 6000. TCRdb handled the public reads itself, with Q25 trimming in fastp and clone calling in MiXCR, and kept productive beta chains. A single entry per CDR3 protein holds the most common genes and DNA from its merged rows. For this sample there are 95,000 to 110,000 distinct CDR3 sequences; about an eighth appear just once. The ten biggest clones cover roughly 40% of the sample. The sample comprised PBMCs or a T cell subset sorted from them (not recorded which). Receptors originate from a man aged 18 to 29 who had mild COVID-19 (a few samples of this study predate the infection). The sample titles of this study are shuffled in the database, so cell type and time point are left out; the donor was told from shared clones.

This clonotype has just a few counts. The chain has TRBV11-2 and TRBJ2-5; either TRBD1 or TRBD2 may supply D (5 bases each). This CDR3 spans 14 amino acids. Germline CDR1 SGHAT, CDR2 FQNNGV. V gave up 1 base and J gave up 4 bases, with 10 bases separating them. The CDR3 spells CASSLGGWRETQYF. DNA of the CDR3: TGTGCCAGCAGCTTAGGGGGGTGGCGAGAGACCCAGTACTTC.

This clonotype was found a few times. This chain joins TRBV4-1 and TRBJ2-1; 11 positions agree with TRBD2. Per germline, CDR1 MGHRA and CDR2 YSYEKL. The CDR3 has 17 amino acids. The J segment lost 9 bases and the V segment lost 0 bases, leaving 10 bases of the junction unmatched. The CDR3, as DNA: TGCGCCAGCAGCCAAGATCCCCCTAGCGGGGGGACGGTTGAGCAGTTCTTC. Amino acid sequence: CASSQDPPSGGTVEQFF.

The chain joins TRBV4-3 to TRBJ2-5, with 9 bases matching TRBD1. Germline CDR1 reads LGHNA; CDR2 reads YSLEER. The CDR3 loop spans 17 amino acids. V lost 0 bases to trimming and J lost 5 bases; unmatched junction nucleotides: 10. Here the CDR3 reads CASSQEGDREWSETQYF. In DNA form, the CDR3 reads TGCGCCAGCAGCCAAGAGGGGGACAGGGAGTGGTCGGAGACCCAGTACTTC.

The genes are TRBV4-2 and TRBJ2-3, with 10 positions matching TRBD1. Germline V lookup: CDR1 LGHNA, CDR2 YNFKEQ. This CDR3 region has 16 residues. J gave up 6 bases and V 1 base, and 7 bases lay outside the gene matches. CDR3 nucleotides: TGTGCCAGCAGCCAAGCCGAAGGGACAGGGGATGATACGCAGTATTTT. It specifies CASSQAEGTGDDTQYF.